The sequence of this T cell receptor beta chain was determined in a study of OX40 agonist ivuxolimab in advanced cancers. Study at large: Anti-PD-1, anti-PD-L1 or anti-CTLA-4 therapy given earlier was allowed, and 40% had some.

The data were produced by immunoSEQ multiplex PCR, yet TCRdb's version contains in-frame clones alone and is incomplete. The sample carries tens of thousands of clones, 87% recorded once. A remark on this clone: The antigen is unknown.

This CDR3 has 17 residues. Germline V lookup: CDR1 KGHSH, CDR2 LQKENI. V shed 3 bases and J shed 3 bases, with 19 bases lying between them. Findings and limits, study-wide: At 0.1 to 3.0 mg/kg, clonal expansion of CD4+ and CD8+ blood T cells had occurred by week 6.

This chain links TRBV18 with TRBJ2-3, with D uncertain. This TCR was sampled from an adult with an advanced solid tumor such as melanoma, head and neck, liver or kidney cancer. This specimen consisted of CD4+ or CD8+ T cells sorted from blood, obtained in a trial of the OX40 agonist ivuxolimab. CDR3 amino acids: CASSPYQGSRRTDTQYF. The CDR3 DNA sequence: TGTGCCAGCTCACCCTACCAAGGATCGAGGCGGACAGATACGCAGTATTTT.